What follows describes a single T cell receptor beta chain. Germline values: CDR1 SGDLS, CDR2 YYNGEE. CDR3 size: 16 residues. V gave up 2 bases and J gave up 1 base, with 12 bases separating them. This sample was taken from a study of blood T cell repertoires in COVID-19. The wider study: Donors in the United States, Italy and Spain gave samples during acute or convalescent COVID-19. PBMCs, B-cell-depleted T cells, or T cells provided the cDNA or gDNA that made up the material.

Only in-frame clones appear in the TCRdb table, and some are missing; sequencing was by immunoSEQ multiplex PCR. The sample has roughly 260,000 clones; 88% are singletons. The chain links TRBV9 to TRBJ2-2; D is perhaps TRBD1 (5 bases). Sequences were obtained from peripheral blood. This clonotype was sampled from a man aged 55 to 69 who had recovered from COVID-19. The CDR3 loop reads CASSVGQLLNTGELFF. DNA for the CDR3: TGTGCCAGCAGCGTGGGGCAGCTCCTGAACACCGGGGAGCTGTTTTTT.